This T cell receptor (beta chain) was recovered during a study of T cell responses to AZD1222 COVID-19 vaccine. Second doses that came at about 4 or about 12 weeks were put together. Findings and caveats of the study: The study found Spike-specific TCR breadth and depth rose after two AZD1222 doses. Reportedly, nearly half the spike-specific TCRs target unmutated variant regions. Clonal diversity may have been underestimated, and the donors were mostly white British, with more females than males.

Of note for this clone: Its antigen remains unknown.

Measured with immunoSEQ multiplex PCR; TCRdb has only the in-frame clones, and not every one. The table lists about 150,000 clones, more than 70% of them singletons, with about 1.8% in the top ten. J gave up 3 bases and V 3 bases, and 5 bases lay outside the gene matches. Per the germline V gene, CDR1 is SGDLS and CDR2 is YYNGEE. The CDR3 length is 15 residues. The sequence came from an adult who received the AZD1222 COVID-19 vaccine. J is TRBJ1-4 and V is TRBV9; TRBD1 matches 7 bases. Material: peripheral blood, obtained 28 days after the second AZD1222 dose. CDR3 protein: CASSAQGSANEKLFF. The CDR3 bases are TGTGCCAGCAGCGCACAGGGGTCGGCTAATGAAAAACTGTTTTTT.